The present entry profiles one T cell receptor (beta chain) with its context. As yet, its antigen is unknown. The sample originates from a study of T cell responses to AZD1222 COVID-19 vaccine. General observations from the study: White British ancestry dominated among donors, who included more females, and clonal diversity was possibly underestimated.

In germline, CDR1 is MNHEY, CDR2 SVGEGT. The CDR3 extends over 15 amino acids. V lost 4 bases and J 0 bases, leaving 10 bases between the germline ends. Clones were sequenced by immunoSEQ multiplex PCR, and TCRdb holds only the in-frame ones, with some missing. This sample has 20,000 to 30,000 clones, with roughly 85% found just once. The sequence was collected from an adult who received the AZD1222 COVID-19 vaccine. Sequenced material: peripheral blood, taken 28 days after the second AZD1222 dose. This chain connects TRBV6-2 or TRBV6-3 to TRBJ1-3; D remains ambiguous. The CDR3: CASSSGALSGNTIYF. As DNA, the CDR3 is TGTGCCAGCAGTTCAGGAGCCCTCTCTGGAAACACCATATATTTT.